These 3 T cell receptor beta chains were all obtained from the same sample, sequenced in a study of T cells in Graves' hyperthyroidism and ophthalmopathy. Regions amplified from RNA transcripts were the TCR beta CDR3 regions. TCR CDR3 underwent first-round RT-PCR with the HTBI primer set. Each CDR3 protein is one row after TCRdb ran MiXCR on the multiplex PCR reads. The sample consists of under 800,000 distinct CDR3 sequences, around 15% of them appearing once. The sequenced sample was blood. These receptors originate from a woman between 18 and 29 years old with Graves' hyperthyroidism.

The J gene is TRBJ1-5, the V gene TRBV25-1, with 8 bases lining up with TRBD1. Per germline, CDR1 MGHDK and CDR2 SYGVNS. The CDR3 is made up of 15 amino acids. V was clipped by 6 bases and J by 3 bases; unmatched bases: 7. CDR3 region: CASSQGASDNQPQHF. For the CDR3, the DNA is TGTGCCAGCAGCCAGGGGGCGAGCGACAATCAGCCCCAGCATTTT.

The table lists this clonotype with many counts. This chain links TRBV7-2 with TRBJ2-1; perhaps TRBD2 as D (6 bases). The ends were cut back, 5 bases at V and 13 bases at J, with 15 bases in the middle. Germline V CDR1 and CDR2: SGHTA, FQGNSA. The CDR3 covers 12 residues. In nucleotides, the CDR3 is TGTGCCAGCAGCAAGGTGGGGGGAGGACAGTTCTTC. Its protein product is CASSKVGGGQFF.

The chain uses TRBV20-1 and TRBJ2-1, with D unclear. The CDR3 sequence is 12 residues long. Looked up from germline, CDR1 is DFQATT and CDR2 is SNEGSKA (reference sequence). Trimming removed 6 bases from V and 8 bases from J, with 14 bases in between. The CDR3 DNA sequence: TGCAGTGCCAGCTATGGGGTAGATGAGCAGTTCTTC. This gives the protein CSASYGVDEQFF.